Following are 7 T cell receptor beta chains from one sample sequenced in a study of OX40 agonist ivuxolimab in advanced cancers. Library creation used the immunoSEQ multiplex PCR assay. TCRdb mirrors the immuneACCESS table, restricted to in-frame sequences. Some clones are absent from its copies; in checked studies, under half trace to an unresolved V gene, and the reason for the others is unknown. The sample profile shows approximately 88,000 clones; about 88% of them were found once. Jointly, the top ten make up more than 0.25% of the sample. Material: CD4+ or CD8+ T cells sorted from blood, obtained in a trial of the OX40 agonist ivuxolimab. All receptors derive from an adult with an advanced solid tumor such as melanoma, head and neck, liver or kidney cancer.

J is TRBJ1-1 and V is TRBV30; maybe TRBD1 (6 bases). V lost 2 bases and J lost 8, with 15 bases in between. This CDR3 region has 13 residues. The V gene's germline CDR1 is GTSNPN and CDR2 SVGIG (reference sequence). The CDR3 is CAWSPLRGAEAFF. The CDR3, as DNA: TGTGCCTGGAGTCCCCTAAGGGGGGCCGAAGCTTTCTTT.

The rearrangement uses TRBV7-9 and TRBJ2-5; unclear D gene. Germline V lookup: CDR1 SEHNR, CDR2 FQNEAQ (reference sequence). The CDR3 consists of 15 residues. Trimming removed 5 bases from V and 0 bases from J, with 13 bases in between. CDR3 amino acids: CASSRSAEYQETQYF. The CDR3 region has the DNA TGTGCCAGCAGCAGGTCGGCAGAATACCAAGAGACCCAGTACTTC.

V gene TRBV5-4 combines with J gene TRBJ2-2, with TRBD2 matching over 7 bases. V lost 4 bases to trimming and J lost 4 bases; unmatched junction nucleotides: 7. The CDR3 is 15 residues long. Germline V gives CDR1 SGHNT, CDR2 YYREEE (reference sequence). The chain's CDR3 is CASSQDQRGTGELFF. The CDR3 coding sequence is TGTGCCAGCAGCCAGGATCAGCGGGGCACCGGGGAGCTGTTTTTT.

The gene calls are TRBV19 and TRBJ2-3, with TRBD2 identical over 10 bases. CDR1 and CDR2 (germline): LNHDA, SQIVND (reference sequence). With 3 bases clipped from V and 3 bases from J, the junction kept 6 bases outside the gene matches. The CDR3 sequence is 16 residues long. The CDR3 bases are TGTGCCAGTAGTATCTCCCTAGCGGGGGTAACAGATACGCAGTATTTT. Its translation: CASSISLAGVTDTQYF.

Comments on this clone: Other DNA sequences within the sample encode an identical CDR3. The V call is TRBV5-6, the J call TRBJ2-3; TRBD2 agrees at 7 bases. The V and J ends lost 4 bases and 2 bases, in that order; junction bases with no gene match: 7. Germline values: CDR1 SGHDT, CDR2 YYEEEE. The CDR3 covers 15 residues. Here the CDR3 reads CASSGGGSDTDTQYF. CDR3 in DNA: TGTGCCAGCAGCGGGGGGGGGTCGGACACAGATACGCAGTATTTT.

The gene calls are TRBV23-1 and TRBJ2-1; 10 bases are shared with TRBD1. TRBV23-1 is an open reading frame, and its role is uncertain. V lost 2 bases, J lost 4 bases, and 5 bases stayed unmatched. This CDR3 region has 16 residues. The chain's CDR3 is CASSQTGTGDYNEQFF. The CDR3 DNA is TGCGCCAGCAGTCAAACCGGGACAGGGGATTACAATGAGCAGTTCTTC.

The chain combines TRBV30 with TRBJ1-2; D gene uncertain. Trimming removed 2 bases from V and 4 bases from J, with 17 bases in between. The CDR3 has 15 residues. CDR1 is GTSNPN and CDR2 is SVGIG in the germline V gene (reference sequence). The CDR3 nucleotides are TGTGCCTGGAGTCCACGACTCAGAAGATTCTATGGCTACACCTTC. As protein: CAWSPRLRRFYGYTF.